This T cell receptor (beta chain) was recorded in a study of blood T cell repertoires in COVID-19 (TCRdb year 2020). In terms of the full investigation: Collaborator samples came from the United States, Italy and Spain and covered acute and convalescent phases of COVID-19. The samples were drawn from the first 160 participants of the ongoing ImmuneRACE study and from some 1,300 subjects provided by 6 global collaborators. HLA class I and class II types, where available, came from metadata supplied by the sample provider rather than from assay-based typing. The material from the prospective study consisted of cDNA or gDNA derived from T cells, B-cell-depleted T cells, or PBMCs. Sample metadata almost always included a de-identified subject ID, COVID-19 status, age in years and sex. The repertoires were made available in a free public database intended to serve as a resource for research on the immune response to SARS-CoV-2. The dataset comprised deeply sampled blood TCRbeta repertoires from subjects exposed to, actively infected with, or recovered from COVID-19. Overall study outcomes, separate from this receptor: Clinical and demographic metadata were provided uncurated, with the amount varying by source and participant.

TCRbeta CDR3 regions were amplified from genomic DNA by means of the immunoSEQ Assay, a bias-controlled multiplex PCR. The study's processing was this. The number of nucleated cells in each sample was estimated by amplification of reference gene primers within the assay. To quantify the absolute abundance of each unique TCRbeta CDR3 rearrangement, sequence reads were collapsed and filtered. For each sample, productive Simpson clonality was calculated by taking the square root of Simpson's diversity index across productive rearrangements. TCRdb provides this immuneACCESS table in a form limited to in-frame rearrangements. Some clones are lacking; in checked studies, under half of them reflect an unresolved V gene, and why the rest are absent is not known. Clonal size and the V and J genes are those of that table, whereas D and trimming came from the DNA. The sample records 360,000 or so clones, 88% of which are singletons. Together, the top ten hold 1% of the sample.

A word on this clone: The clone's antigen remains unknown. No base quality values were provided; no much bigger clone lies one nucleotide off.

The CDR3 covers 17 residues, taking in both the cysteine and the phenylalanine. CDR3 DNA only is kept here, 51 bases in frame from base 1. Here V drops 5 bases and J drops 4 bases, and the junction holds 14 bases not matched to any gene. The germline V gene (reference sequence) supplies CDR1 LNHDA and CDR2 SQIVND. Participants in the prospective study were aged about 18 to 89 years, lived in 20 to 25 United States geographic areas, and enrolled through a virtual design. In the prospective study, cohorts were assigned on the basis of participant-reported clinical history obtained from a screening survey and a study questionnaire. A participant counted as exposed if, within 2 weeks of entering the study, that participant had been in contact with someone who had a PCR-confirmed or clinician-diagnosed COVID-19 case. In the prospective study, whole blood, serum and a nasopharyngeal or oropharyngeal swab were collected from each participant by mobile phlebotomists. Additional blood draws and questionnaires over an approximately two-month period could optionally be provided by prospective study participants. Before DNA extraction, prospective study blood samples were shipped either frozen or at room temperature.

The sequence joins TRBV19 to TRBJ1-5; 7 middle bases align to TRBD1. The TCR originated in a woman in her 30s who had been exposed to COVID-19. The material sequenced was PBMCs or T cells enriched from blood (not recorded which). The sequenced DNA is TGTGCCAGTAGTCTGAGGTTGGGGCAGGGGGGAAATCAGCCCCAGCATTTT. This translates into CASSLRLGQGGNQPQHF.